The subject of this entry is one TCR beta chain. The CDR3 length is 16 residues. Unmatched junction bases numbered 8, after V lost 3 bases and J lost 5 bases. Germline CDR1 and CDR2: MGHRA and YSYEKL. Libraries were prepared by immunoSEQ multiplex PCR; TCRdb keeps only in-frame clonotypes and omits some of them. The data hold around 14,000 clones, with roughly 64% observed a single time. The data were obtained in a study of T cell clonotyping in hematopoietic cell transplantation. The source of this sequence is a human donor who either received an allogeneic hematopoietic cell transplant for a myeloid malignancy or was a related donor (not recorded which). Some clones in this sample may be carry-over from other donors' samples. V and J are TRBV4-1 and TRBJ2-2; TRBD1 matches at 8 bases. Sequences were obtained from PBMCs. The CDR3 is CASSHNRGERTGELFF. DNA for the CDR3: TGCGCCAGCAGCCACAACAGGGGGGAGAGGACCGGGGAGCTGTTTTTT.